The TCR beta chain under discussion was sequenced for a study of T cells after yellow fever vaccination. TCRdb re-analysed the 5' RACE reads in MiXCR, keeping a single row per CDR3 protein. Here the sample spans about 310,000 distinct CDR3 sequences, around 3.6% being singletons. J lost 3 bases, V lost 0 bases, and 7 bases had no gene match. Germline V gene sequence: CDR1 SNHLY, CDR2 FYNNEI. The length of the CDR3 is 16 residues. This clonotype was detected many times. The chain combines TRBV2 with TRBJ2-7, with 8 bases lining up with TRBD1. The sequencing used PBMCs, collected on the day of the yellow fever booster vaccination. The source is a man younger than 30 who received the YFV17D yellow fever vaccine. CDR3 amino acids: CASSEATWTGNYEQYF. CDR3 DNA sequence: TGTGCCAGCAGTGAAGCAACCTGGACAGGGAACTACGAGCAGTACTTC.